These 15 T cell receptor beta chains originate from one sample sequenced in a study of blood T cell repertoires in COVID-19. Measured with immunoSEQ multiplex PCR; TCRdb has only the in-frame clones, and not every one. Altogether about 210,000 clones are present, less than 90% being singletons, with the ten largest covering about 0.81%. Sequenced: peripheral blood. The receptor set was obtained from a woman in her 70s with acute or convalescent COVID-19.

J is TRBJ1-5 and V is TRBV6-5; unclear D gene. Trimming left V 0 bases short and J 4 bases short, with 13 bases between. In germline, CDR1 is MNHEY, CDR2 SVGAGI. CDR3 size: 16 residues. The CDR3 loop reads CASSYSRPTVNQPQHF. CDR3 nucleotide sequence: TGTGCCAGCAGTTACTCGAGGCCGACGGTAAATCAGCCCCAGCATTTT.

V is TRBV11-2 and J is TRBJ2-3; a weak D match, TRBD1 (5 bases). The V and J ends lost 4 bases and 4 bases respectively, with 9 bases between them. The CDR3 loop spans 13 amino acids. The germline gives CDR1 SGHAT, CDR2 FQNNGV. The CDR3 coding sequence is TGTGCCAGCAGCTCGCAGGGTGCAGATACGCAGTATTTT. This sequence encodes CASSSQGADTQYF.

V usage is TRBV19 and J usage is TRBJ2-6; 7 positions match TRBD1. Per germline, CDR1 LNHDA and CDR2 SQIVND (reference sequence). CDR3 length: 16 residues. V lost 8 bases to trimming and J lost 3 bases; unmatched junction nucleotides: 10. CDR3 sequence reads: CASLRTGLDGANVLTF. In DNA form, the CDR3 reads TGTGCCAGTCTTCGGACAGGATTAGATGGGGCCAACGTCCTGACTTTC.

The J gene is TRBJ2-5, the V gene TRBV24-1; D possibly corresponds to TRBD1 (6 bases). This CDR3 spans 13 amino acids. CDR1 KGHDR and CDR2 SFDVKD come from the germline V gene. Trimming removed 7 bases at V and 5 bases at J, with 13 bases between. The CDR3 here is CATSAGAQETQYF. For the CDR3, the DNA is TGTGCCACCAGCGCAGGGGCCCAGGAGACCCAGTACTTC.

This chain connects TRBV18 to TRBJ1-2; D is perhaps TRBD1 (6 bases). From germline, CDR1 is KGHSH and CDR2 LQKENI. The germline V and J ends were trimmed by 2 bases and 8 bases, with 15 bases remaining between them. The CDR3 has 14 residues. The CDR3 is CASSPLRQGQGYTF. The CDR3 bases are TGTGCCAGCTCACCATTAAGGCAGGGGCAGGGCTACACCTTC.

This sequence joins TRBV6-5 and TRBJ1-1, with no clear D. The V gene lost 0 bases and the J gene lost 7 bases, with 6 bases spanning the gap. Germline CDR1 and CDR2: MNHEY and SVGAGI. The CDR3 loop spans 12 amino acids. The CDR3: CASSYSRNEAFF. CDR3 DNA sequence: TGTGCCAGCAGTTACTCGCGGAATGAAGCTTTCTTT.

This sequence joins TRBV28 and TRBJ1-4; TRBD1 matches 12 bases. The V gene's germline CDR1 is MDHEN and CDR2 SYDVKM. V lost 9 bases and J lost 4; bases outside the gene matches: 6. The CDR3 is 15 residues long. In nucleotides, the CDR3 is TGTGCCAGTGGGGACAGGGGGCTAGGTAATGAAAAACTGTTTTTT. The encoded protein is CASGDRGLGNEKLFF.

This clone was picked up a small number of times. This chain joins TRBV11-2 and TRBJ1-1, with a weak D call TRBD1 (5 bases). Trimming pared 5 bases from V and 4 bases from J, leaving 20 bases between. Per the germline V gene, CDR1 is SGHAT and CDR2 is FQNNGV. CDR3 length: 16 residues. The CDR3 loop is CASSIISRGVGTEAFF. CDR3 in DNA: TGTGCCAGCAGCATAATCAGCCGGGGGGTTGGCACTGAAGCTTTCTTT.

The chain links TRBV3-1 (or the pseudogene TRBV3-2) to TRBJ1-2, with TRBD1 as a possible D gene (5 bases). Germline CDR1 is LGHDT and CDR2 is YNNKEL (reference sequence). The length of the CDR3 is 16 residues. The V gene lost 3 bases and the J gene lost 4 bases, with 18 bases spanning the gap. Here the CDR3 DNA reads TGTGCCAGCAGCCAGTTAGGATCAGGGCCCGGCTATGGCTACACCTTC. Its protein is CASSQLGSGPGYGYTF.

The V gene is TRBV10-3, the J gene TRBJ1-2; 8 bases are a match to TRBD1. The trim removed 6 bases at V and 7 bases at J, leaving 7 bases unmatched. The CDR3 has 13 amino acids. Germline loops: CDR1 ENHRY, CDR2 SYGVKD. This chain's CDR3 is CAISMDREGGYTF. The CDR3, as DNA: TGTGCCATCAGCATGGACAGGGAAGGTGGCTACACCTTC.

As concerns this clone: The sample contains more than one DNA sequence encoding this CDR3. This chain uses TRBV7-2 with TRBJ2-3; TRBD2 matches 11 bases. Germline CDR1 reads SGHTA; CDR2 reads FQGNSA. The CDR3 has 15 residues. Trimming removed 5 bases from V and 1 base from J; junction bases left unmatched: 2. The DNA of the CDR3 is TGTGCCAGCAGCCGGGGACTAGCGGGCACAGATACGCAGTATTTT. Protein: CASSRGLAGTDTQYF.

The chain couples TRBV7-6 to TRBJ2-5; 13 bases match TRBD2. V was pared by 5 bases and J by 8 bases, with 11 bases of the junction left unmatched. The germline V gene has CDR1 SGHVS and CDR2 FNYEAQ. The CDR3 covers 16 residues. CDR3 DNA sequence: TGTGCCAGCAGCCCGACCGGGACTAGCGGGAAAGGCACCCAGTACTTC. It specifies CASSPTGTSGKGTQYF.

The chain employs TRBV7-2 and TRBJ2-7, with D hard to call. Germline V gene data show CDR1 as SGHTA and CDR2 as FQGNSA. The CDR3 sequence is 11 residues long. V was pared by 1 base and J by 6 bases, with 4 bases between. The DNA for the CDR3 is TGTGCCAGCAGCTTAGTTCGCGAGCAGTACTTC. As protein: CASSLVREQYF.

This clone was recorded once. This chain joins TRBV27 and TRBJ2-2; 9 nucleotides align to TRBD2. CDR1 and CDR2 from the germline V gene are MNHEY and SMNVEV (reference sequence). The CDR3 extends over 18 amino acids. Trimming at V came to 4 bases and at J to 1 base, leaving 10 bases not matched to a gene. CDR3: CASSSPSRSGRNTGELFF. CDR3 in DNA: TGTGCCAGCAGTTCCCCGAGCCGTAGCGGGAGGAACACCGGGGAGCTGTTTTTT.

This chain connects TRBV18 to TRBJ1-6, with a possible D match to TRBD1 (5 bases). The CDR3 runs 14 residues. V was cut by 2 bases and J by 8 bases, with 10 bases left in between. Germline values: CDR1 KGHSH, CDR2 LQKENI. This CDR3 is CASSPRAGDSPLHF. The CDR3 coding sequence is TGTGCCAGCTCACCAAGGGCGGGGGATTCACCCCTCCACTTT.